Below are 9 T cell receptor beta chains sequenced from a single sample in a study of blood T cell repertoires in COVID-19. Sequencing used immunoSEQ multiplex PCR; TCRdb keeps in-frame clones, though not all of them. The sample includes a few hundred thousand clones, around 86% of them seen just once. The source material was peripheral blood. The receptors were gathered from a man between 18 and 35 years old with active or convalescent COVID-19.

This rearrangement joins TRBV6-6 to TRBJ2-5; TRBD2 might be the D (6 bases). The germline V gene has CDR1 MNHNY and CDR2 SVGAGI (reference sequence). Trimming cost V 5 bases and J 4 bases, with 14 bases left between them. This CDR3 has 14 residues. CDR3 loop: CASSLRRGRETQYF. The DNA for the CDR3 is TGTGCCAGCAGTCTCCGACGGGGGAGAGAGACCCAGTACTTC.

The chain employs TRBV9 and TRBJ1-3, with D unresolved. The germline V and J ends were trimmed by 5 bases and 0 bases, with 18 bases remaining between them. This CDR3 is 17 amino acids long. Germline CDR1 and CDR2: SGDLS and YYNGEE. The CDR3 sequence: CASSLRAEGYSGNTIYF. The CDR3, as DNA: TGTGCCAGCAGTCTACGGGCGGAGGGATACTCTGGAAACACCATATATTTT.

This chain connects TRBV7-2 to TRBJ2-5; possibly TRBD2 for D (5 bases). The CDR3 extends over 13 amino acids. The V and J ends lost 4 bases and 5 bases respectively, with 11 bases between them. Germline V gene lookup returns CDR1 SGHTA and CDR2 FQGNSA. CDR3 protein: CASSSFRGETQYF. CDR3 nucleotides: TGTGCCAGCAGCTCATTCCGGGGTGAGACCCAGTACTTC.

The CDR3 DNA reads as TGTGCCAGCAGTTACAGGGGGCGGACAGATACGCAGTATTTT. It translates to CASSYRGRTDTQYF. The chain carries TRBV6-5 and TRBJ2-3, with TRBD1 matching over 7 bases. V was pared by 2 bases and J by 3 bases, with 2 bases of the junction left unmatched. The CDR3 is 14 residues long. The germline gives CDR1 MNHEY, CDR2 SVGAGI.

Comments on this clone: A read error may account for a junction end that differs from germline. The V gene is TRBV3-1 (or the pseudogene TRBV3-2), the J gene TRBJ1-6; weak D call: TRBD1 (5 bases). Germline values: CDR1 LGHDT, CDR2 YNNKEL (reference sequence). The CDR3 runs to 16 residues. This CDR3 reads CASSQVTGAGNSPLHF. CDR3 coding DNA: TGTGCCAGCAGTCAAGTTACAGGCGCTGGGAATTCACCCCTCCACTTT.

This clone was counted a single time. The chain links TRBV7-2 to TRBJ1-2, with D possibly TRBD1 on 6 matching bases. The CDR3 sequence is 15 residues long. V lost 1 base and J 3 bases, leaving 12 bases between the germline ends. The germline V gene has CDR1 SGHTA and CDR2 FQGNSA. CDR3: CASSLGIQGHYGYTF. The CDR3 DNA is TGTGCCAGCAGCTTAGGGATACAGGGACACTATGGCTACACCTTC.

As DNA, the CDR3 is TGCGCCAGCAGCAAAACGACTAGCGGCACAGATACGCAGTATTTT. This translates into CASSKTTSGTDTQYF. The chain has TRBV5-1 and TRBJ2-3; TRBD2 aligns across 8 bases. Trimming cost V 4 bases and J 1 base; bases outside gene matches: 5. The V gene's germline CDR1 is SGHRS and CDR2 YFSETQ. This CDR3 contains 15 residues. Looking up the rest from reference TRBV5-1 and TRBJ2-3 gives the full variable domain: KAGVTQTPRYLIKTRGQQVTLSCSPISGHRSVSWYQQTPGQGLQFLFEYFSETQRNKGNFPGRFSGRQFSNSRSEMNVSTLELGDSALYLCASSKTTSGTDTQYFGPGTRLTVL.

The chain recombines TRBV5-1 with TRBJ2-2; no reliable D call. CDR3 length: 14 amino acids. V was trimmed by 0 bases and J by 7 bases, leaving 10 bases between them. Germline lookup yields CDR1 SGHRS and CDR2 YFSETQ. The CDR3 loop reads CASSLAGRDGELFF. CDR3 nucleotide sequence: TGCGCCAGCAGCTTGGCGGGTCGAGACGGGGAGCTGTTTTTT.

V is TRBV18 and J is TRBJ1-3; no firm D call. Germline assignment: CDR1 KGHSH and CDR2 LQKENI. The CDR3 is 17 amino acids. V was trimmed by 0 bases and J by 0 bases, leaving 12 bases between them. The DNA of the CDR3 is TGTGCCAGCTCACCACCGGGAGCGACCTACTCTGGAAACACCATATATTTT. It is translated as CASSPPGATYSGNTIYF.